This T cell receptor (beta chain) came from a study of blood T cell repertoires in COVID-19. Overall study: COVID-19 samples from acute and convalescent phases originated in the United States, Italy and Spain.

In the authors' workflow: Cell counts per sample came from amplifying reference gene primers. Clones were sequenced by immunoSEQ multiplex PCR, and TCRdb holds only the in-frame ones, with some missing. V and J calls plus clone size are reproduced from that table; the DNA served to infer D and trimming. The sample includes about 400,000 clones, more than 80% of them seen just once. This clonotype was obtained from a woman in her 30s with active or convalescent COVID-19. Sequenced: peripheral blood.

The CDR3 protein is CASSVGGSHYEQYF. The CDR3 DNA is TGTGCCAGCTCTGTCGGAGGTAGTCACTACGAGCAGTACTTC. V is TRBV18 and J is TRBJ2-7, with D possibly TRBD2 on 5 matching bases. This CDR3 is 14 amino acids long. Deletions cut 6 bases from V and 3 bases from J, with 15 bases between. Looked up from germline, CDR1 is KGHSH and CDR2 is LQKENI.